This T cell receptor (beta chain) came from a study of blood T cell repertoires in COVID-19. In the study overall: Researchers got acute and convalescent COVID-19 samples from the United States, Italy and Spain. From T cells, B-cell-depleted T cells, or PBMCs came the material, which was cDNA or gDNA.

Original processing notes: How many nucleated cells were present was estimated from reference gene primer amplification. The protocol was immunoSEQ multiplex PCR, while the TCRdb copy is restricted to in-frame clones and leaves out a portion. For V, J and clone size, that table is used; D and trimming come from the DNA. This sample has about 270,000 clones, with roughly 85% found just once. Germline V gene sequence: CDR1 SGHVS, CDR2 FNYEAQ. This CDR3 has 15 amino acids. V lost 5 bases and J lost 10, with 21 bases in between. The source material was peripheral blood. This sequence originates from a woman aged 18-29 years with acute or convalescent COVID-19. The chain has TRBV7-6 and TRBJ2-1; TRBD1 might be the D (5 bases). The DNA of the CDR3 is TGTGCCAGCAGCCCTACATACGGACAACAAGGAGAGCAGTTCTTC. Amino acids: CASSPTYGQQGEQFF.